This T cell receptor beta chain emerged from a study of T cell clones after liver transplantation. About the research overall: A pre-transplant mixed lymphocyte reaction with TCRbeta sequencing defined graft-donor-reactive clones followed in post-transplant blood. Three of eight recipients were HCV-positive; others had non-autoimmune, non-viral indications. Study results and caveats: The donor-reactive repertoire was only partly measurable in two subjects, lacking donor cells.

Produced via immunoSEQ multiplex PCR; TCRdb's table is partial and in-frame only. Among 45,000 to 60,000 clones listed, about 88% were seen once. As regards this clone: Its antigen remains unidentified.

Germline assignment: CDR1 MDHEN and CDR2 SYDVKM. This CDR3 has 13 residues. The V gene lost 5 bases and the J gene lost 6 bases, with 14 bases spanning the gap. This TCR was recovered from a human donor who received a liver transplant. Specimen: CD4+ T cells from blood, collected before liver transplant. This chain connects TRBV28 to TRBJ2-7; D possibly uses TRBD1 or TRBD2 (5 bases each). The CDR3 coding sequence is TGTGCCAGCAGTCCCCCTTTGGGGGTCGAGCAGTACTTC. It translates to CASSPPLGVEQYF. The full variable domain, rest sourced from reference TRBV28 and TRBJ2-7, is DVKVTQSSRYLVKRTGEKVFLECVQDMDHENMFWYRQDPGLGLRLIYFSYDVKMKEKGDIPEGYSVSREKKERFSLILESASTNQTSMYLCASSPPLGVEQYFGPGTRLTVT.